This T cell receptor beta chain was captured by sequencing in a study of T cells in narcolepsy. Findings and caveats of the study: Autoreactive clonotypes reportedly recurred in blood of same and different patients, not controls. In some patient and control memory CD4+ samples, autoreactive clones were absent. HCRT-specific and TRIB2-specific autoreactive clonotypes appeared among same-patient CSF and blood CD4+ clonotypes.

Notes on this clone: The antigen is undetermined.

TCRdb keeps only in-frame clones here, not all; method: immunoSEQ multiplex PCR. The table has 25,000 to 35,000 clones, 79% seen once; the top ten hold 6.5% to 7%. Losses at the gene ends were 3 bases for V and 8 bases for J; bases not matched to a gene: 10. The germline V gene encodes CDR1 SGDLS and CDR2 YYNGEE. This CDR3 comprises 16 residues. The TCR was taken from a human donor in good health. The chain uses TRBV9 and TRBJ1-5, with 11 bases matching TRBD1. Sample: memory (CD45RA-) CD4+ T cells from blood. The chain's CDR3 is CASSAGGTGGVEPQHF. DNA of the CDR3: TGTGCCAGCAGCGCGGGTGGGACAGGGGGTGTCGAGCCCCAGCATTTT.